The rows below give T cell receptor beta chains drawn from one sample of a study of blood T cells in healthy people across ages. MiXCR, applied by TCRdb to the 5' RACE reads, yields one record per CDR3 protein. This table has some 780,000 distinct CDR3 sequences, about 56% appearing once. The sample consisted of blood. These receptors all come from a man aged 40-50 years in good health. Both conserved end residues are part of each CDR3. Each record gives: D gene, clone size, J gene, V gene, CDR3 DNA, CDR3 protein. The D gene is left open where the match is weak. Rows may omit the clone size; those that give it use once, few, many or a size class.

d_gene: TRBD1; abundance: -; j_gene: TRBJ2-1; v_gene: TRBV5-5; CDR3nt: TGTGCCAGCAGCTTGGAGTCCTGGACAGGGTCCTACAATGAGCAGTTCTTC; CDR3aa: CASSLESWTGSYNEQFF
d_gene: -; abundance: few; j_gene: TRBJ2-7; v_gene: TRBV12-3/TRBV12-4; CDR3nt: TGTGCCAGCCCGGTAGAGTTCGAGAACGAGCAGTACTTC; CDR3aa: CASPVEFENEQYF
d_gene: -; abundance: many; j_gene: TRBJ2-3; v_gene: TRBV18; CDR3nt: TGTGCCAGCTCACGTGAACATGACACAGATACGCAGTATTTT; CDR3aa: CASSREHDTDTQYF
d_gene: TRBD2; abundance: -; j_gene: TRBJ2-1; v_gene: TRBV14; CDR3nt: TGTGCCAGCAGCAAACTAGCGGGGGCCTACAATGAGCAGTTCTTC; CDR3aa: CASSKLAGAYNEQFF
d_gene: -; abundance: -; j_gene: TRBJ2-3; v_gene: TRBV29-1; CDR3nt: TGCAGCGTTGTATATGCTAGCACAGATACGCAGTATTTT; CDR3aa: CSVVYASTDTQYF
d_gene: -; abundance: -; j_gene: TRBJ2-2; v_gene: TRBV20-1; CDR3nt: TGCAGTGCTAGAGGGGCCCTGAACACCGGGGAGCTGTTTTTT; CDR3aa: CSARGALNTGELFF
d_gene: -; abundance: -; j_gene: TRBJ2-3; v_gene: TRBV6-5; CDR3nt: TGTGCCAGCAGTTACTTGCGAAGCGGGCCCACAGATACGCAGTATTTT; CDR3aa: CASSYLRSGPTDTQYF
d_gene: -; abundance: -; j_gene: TRBJ2-1; v_gene: TRBV6-5; CDR3nt: TGTGCCAGCGGGGGCTCGCATTATGAGCAGTTCTTC; CDR3aa: CASGGSHYEQFF
d_gene: -; abundance: -; j_gene: TRBJ2-5; v_gene: TRBV15; CDR3nt: TGTGCCACCAGCAGAGTCGAAGGACTGAAGCAAGAGACCCAGTACTTC; CDR3aa: CATSRVEGLKQETQYF
d_gene: TRBD1; abundance: -; j_gene: TRBJ2-7; v_gene: TRBV10-3; CDR3nt: TGTGCCATCAGCGGCGAATTGGGACAGGGGGCCAATATCTGGGACGAGCAGTACTTC; CDR3aa: CAISGELGQGANIWDEQYF
d_gene: TRBD2; abundance: few; j_gene: TRBJ2-3; v_gene: TRBV11-2; CDR3nt: TGTGCCAGCAGCTTAGCGATCAGCGGGAGAAGGACAGATACGCAGTATTTT; CDR3aa: CASSLAISGRRTDTQYF
d_gene: TRBD1; abundance: few; j_gene: TRBJ1-1; v_gene: TRBV18; CDR3nt: TGTGCCAGCTCACCCCAGGGGGGATCCGCTGAAGCTTTCTTT; CDR3aa: CASSPQGGSAEAFF
d_gene: TRBD2; abundance: -; j_gene: TRBJ2-5; v_gene: TRBV29-1; CDR3nt: TGCAGCGCCGTGGGGGGGCAAGAGACCCAGTACTTC; CDR3aa: CSAVGGQETQYF
d_gene: TRBD2; abundance: -; j_gene: TRBJ2-5; v_gene: TRBV4-1; CDR3nt: TGCGCCAGCAGCCACGGGGAGGGATCCGGGTACCAAGAGACCCAGTACTTC; CDR3aa: CASSHGEGSGYQETQYF
d_gene: -; abundance: -; j_gene: TRBJ2-7; v_gene: TRBV20-1; CDR3nt: TGCAGTGCTAAGAGCGGACCTTACGAGCAGTACTTC; CDR3aa: CSAKSGPYEQYF
d_gene: -; abundance: -; j_gene: TRBJ2-3; v_gene: TRBV6-6; CDR3nt: TGTGCCAGCAGTTACATGGCGGGGGCCAGCACAGATACGCAGTATTTT; CDR3aa: CASSYMAGASTDTQYF
d_gene: -; abundance: -; j_gene: TRBJ2-7; v_gene: TRBV28; CDR3nt: TGTGCCAGCAGGACAGACGAGTCCTACGAGCAGTACTTC; CDR3aa: CASRTDESYEQYF
d_gene: -; abundance: -; j_gene: TRBJ2-7; v_gene: TRBV4-3; CDR3nt: TGCGCCAGCAGCCAAGATCGGCTGGGAACTTACGAGCAGTACTTC; CDR3aa: CASSQDRLGTYEQYF
d_gene: -; abundance: few; j_gene: TRBJ2-4; v_gene: TRBV28; CDR3nt: TGTGCCAGCAGAAACAGCGGTACCCCTGGGCAGTACTTC; CDR3aa: CASRNSGTPGQYF
d_gene: -; abundance: few; j_gene: TRBJ2-7; v_gene: TRBV4-3; CDR3nt: TGCGCCAGCAGCCAAGGGCGGGGTAGCGGACACTACGAGCAGTACTTC; CDR3aa: CASSQGRGSGHYEQYF
d_gene: -; abundance: -; j_gene: TRBJ2-3; v_gene: TRBV10-3; CDR3nt: TGTGCCATCAGTGAGCAACAGGGTGGGAGCACAGATACGCAGTATTTT; CDR3aa: CAISEQQGGSTDTQYF
d_gene: TRBD1; abundance: -; j_gene: TRBJ1-6; v_gene: TRBV30; CDR3nt: TGTGCCTGGGGACCGGGACAGGGGGGTTCACCCCTCCACTTT; CDR3aa: CAWGPGQGGSPLHF
d_gene: -; abundance: -; j_gene: TRBJ1-1; v_gene: TRBV28; CDR3nt: TGTGCCAGCAGGTTGGGTGCAGGGATAAGGACTGAAGCTTTCTTT; CDR3aa: CASRLGAGIRTEAFF
d_gene: -; abundance: -; j_gene: TRBJ2-1; v_gene: TRBV7-9; CDR3nt: TGTGCCAGCAGCTTTCCTGAGGCGGGTGGGAGCAGGTATGAGCAGTTCTTC; CDR3aa: CASSFPEAGGSRYEQFF
d_gene: -; abundance: -; j_gene: TRBJ2-7; v_gene: TRBV4-1; CDR3nt: TGCGCCAGCAGCCAAGGTTCGCAGAGCCAGCTCTACGAGCAGTACTTC; CDR3aa: CASSQGSQSQLYEQYF
d_gene: TRBD2; abundance: few; j_gene: TRBJ2-1; v_gene: TRBV29-1; CDR3nt: TGCAGCGGGGACCCCGGACTAGCGGGAGGGACGGAGCAGTTCTTC; CDR3aa: CSGDPGLAGGTEQFF
d_gene: -; abundance: few; j_gene: TRBJ2-5; v_gene: TRBV20-1; CDR3nt: TGCAGTGCCCCATGGGTGGTCCGTGAGACCCAGTACTTC; CDR3aa: CSAPWVVRETQYF
d_gene: TRBD1; abundance: -; j_gene: TRBJ2-3; v_gene: TRBV20-1; CDR3nt: TGCAGTGCTATTCTCCCGACAGGGGGCACAGATACGCAGTATTTT; CDR3aa: CSAILPTGGTDTQYF
d_gene: -; abundance: -; j_gene: TRBJ2-5; v_gene: TRBV7-6; CDR3nt: TGTGCCAGCAGCTTATCAGGGGTGAAAGAGACCCAGTACTTC; CDR3aa: CASSLSGVKETQYF
d_gene: -; abundance: -; j_gene: TRBJ1-2; v_gene: TRBV6-2/TRBV6-3; CDR3nt: TGTGCCAGCAGTGACCCCCTGGGGGCGGATGGCTACACCTTC; CDR3aa: CASSDPLGADGYTF